These 8 T cell receptor beta chains were sequenced from one sample in a study of blood T cell repertoires in COVID-19. Using immunoSEQ multiplex PCR, the repertoire was profiled, and TCRdb retains in-frame clones only, with some absent. The sample contains around 290,000 clones, approximately 89% of which appear only once. Sequenced input: peripheral blood. The receptor source for this set is a woman between 50 and 59 years old who had recovered from COVID-19.

This rearrangement joins TRBV5-4 to TRBJ2-3, with 11 bases fitting TRBD2. The J segment lost 1 base and the V segment lost 10 bases, leaving 2 bases of the junction unmatched. Per the germline V gene, CDR1 is SGHNT and CDR2 is YYREEE (reference sequence). The CDR3 has 13 residues. CDR3: CAGGLAGTDTQYF. The CDR3 DNA reads TGTGCCGGGGGACTAGCGGGCACAGATACGCAGTATTTT.

J is TRBJ1-5 and V is TRBV27; D unclear. The germline CDR1 and CDR2 sequences are MNHEY and SMNVEV (reference sequence). V dropped 3 bases and J dropped 9 bases, with 12 bases sitting between them. The CDR3 totals 13 residues. CDR3 DNA sequence: TGTGCCAGCAGTTTGGGGAGGACGACGCCCCAGCATTTT. The encoded protein is CASSLGRTTPQHF.

This clone appeared a few times. The rearrangement joins TRBV7-2 to TRBJ2-5; perhaps TRBD1 as D (5 bases). V dropped 3 bases and J dropped 5 bases, with 13 bases sitting between them. Germline values: CDR1 SGHTA, CDR2 FQGNSA. The CDR3 loop spans 14 amino acids. CDR3 DNA: TGTGCCAGCAGCTTTGGGGCATCTCTGGAGACCCAGTACTTC. Translation gives CASSFGASLETQYF.

V usage is TRBV29-1 and J usage is TRBJ2-1; 10 nucleotides line up with TRBD2. The CDR3 extends over 13 amino acids. Germline loops: CDR1 SQVTM, CDR2 ANQGSEA. V dropped 3 bases and J dropped 9; count of bases not matched to a gene: 5. The CDR3 protein is CSVEPAGGLEQFF. DNA of the CDR3: TGCAGCGTTGAGCCAGCGGGAGGGCTTGAGCAGTTCTTC.

The V and J genes are TRBV5-1 and TRBJ1-2, with TRBD1 identical over 7 bases. Losses at the gene ends were 4 bases for V and 8 bases for J; bases not matched to a gene: 14. The germline gives CDR1 SGHRS, CDR2 YFSETQ. CDR3 length: 15 amino acids. Here the CDR3 DNA reads TGCGCCAGCAGCCTGGGACAGCCTTCTTCTGACGGCTACACCTTC. Its protein product is CASSLGQPSSDGYTF. Together with reference TRBV5-1 and TRBJ1-2, the CDR3 gives the full variable domain: KAGVTQTPRYLIKTRGQQVTLSCSPISGHRSVSWYQQTPGQGLQFLFEYFSETQRNKGNFPGRFSGRQFSNSRSEMNVSTLELGDSALYLCASSLGQPSSDGYTFGSGTRLTVV.

This rearrangement joins TRBV7-3 to TRBJ2-1; 11 bases are a match to TRBD2. CDR1 is SGHTA, CDR2 FQGTGA, per germline. V lost 4 bases, J lost 5 bases, and 4 bases stayed unmatched. This CDR3 spans 15 amino acids. CDR3 bases: TGTGCCAGCAGCTCGGGACTAGCGGAGGACAATGAGCAGTTCTTC. Its translation: CASSSGLAEDNEQFF.

This clone was seen more than once but under ten times. This chain links TRBV5-4 with TRBJ2-3; D may be TRBD1 (5 bases). V shed 0 bases and J shed 2 bases, with 10 bases lying between them. The CDR3 sequence is 15 residues long. Germline CDR1 and CDR2: SGHNT and YYREEE (reference sequence). CDR3 sequence (DNA): TGTGCCAGCAGCTTGGTCGGCAGGGCCACAGATACGCAGTATTTT. Its translation: CASSLVGRATDTQYF.

At least ten counts were recorded for this clone. This sequence joins TRBV4-3 and TRBJ2-7; 7 positions match TRBD2. Germline CDR1 LGHNA, CDR2 YSLEER. Trimming at V came to 2 bases and at J to 6 bases, leaving 7 bases not matched to a gene. The CDR3 length is 14 residues. This CDR3 reads CASSQLRGGFEQYF. The CDR3 coding sequence is TGCGCCAGCAGCCAACTCCGGGGAGGGTTCGAGCAGTACTTC.